Detailed here is one T cell receptor beta chain. Its antigen is not identified. Alongside a J-beta primer mix, a sample-barcoded 5' primer served in a second PCR lasting 7 to 11 cycles. TCRdb ran MiXCR on the 5' RACE reads and lists one entry per CDR3 protein. The sample lists roughly 1,500,000 distinct CDR3 sequences; roughly a third were seen once. The sample belongs to a study of blood T cells in healthy people across ages. Whole-study results and caveats: Older age went with lower TCR beta diversity per million T cells, in a roughly linear way.

The length of the CDR3 is 15 residues. Unmatched junction bases numbered 4, after V lost 4 bases and J lost 2 bases. Per the germline V gene, CDR1 is MNHEY and CDR2 is SVGAGI. This chain uses TRBV6-5 with TRBJ2-7, with TRBD1 matching 11 bases. The TCR sequence derives from a woman aged 25 to 39 in good health. Sequencing input: blood. For the CDR3, the DNA is TGTGCCAGCAGTTCCGCGGGACAGGGGGCCTACGAGCAGTACTTC. Translating it yields CASSSAGQGAYEQYF.